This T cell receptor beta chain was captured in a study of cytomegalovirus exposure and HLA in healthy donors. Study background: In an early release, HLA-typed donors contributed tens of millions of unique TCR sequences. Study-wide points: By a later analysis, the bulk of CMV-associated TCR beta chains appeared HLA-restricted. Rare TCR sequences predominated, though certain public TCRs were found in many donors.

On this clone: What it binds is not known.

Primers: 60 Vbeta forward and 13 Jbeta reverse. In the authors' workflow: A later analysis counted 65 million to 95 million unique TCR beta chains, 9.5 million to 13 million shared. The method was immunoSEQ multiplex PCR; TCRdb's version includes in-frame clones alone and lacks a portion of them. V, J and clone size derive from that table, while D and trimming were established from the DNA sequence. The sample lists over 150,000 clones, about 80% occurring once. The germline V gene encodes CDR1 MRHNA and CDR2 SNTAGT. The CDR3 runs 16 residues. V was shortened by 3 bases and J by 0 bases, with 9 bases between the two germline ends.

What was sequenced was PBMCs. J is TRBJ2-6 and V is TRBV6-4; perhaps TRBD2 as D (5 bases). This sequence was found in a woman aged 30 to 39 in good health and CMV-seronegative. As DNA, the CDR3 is TGTGCCAGCAGTGAGAGGGTCAGCTCTGGGGCCAACGTCCTGACTTTC. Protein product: CASSERVSSGANVLTF.